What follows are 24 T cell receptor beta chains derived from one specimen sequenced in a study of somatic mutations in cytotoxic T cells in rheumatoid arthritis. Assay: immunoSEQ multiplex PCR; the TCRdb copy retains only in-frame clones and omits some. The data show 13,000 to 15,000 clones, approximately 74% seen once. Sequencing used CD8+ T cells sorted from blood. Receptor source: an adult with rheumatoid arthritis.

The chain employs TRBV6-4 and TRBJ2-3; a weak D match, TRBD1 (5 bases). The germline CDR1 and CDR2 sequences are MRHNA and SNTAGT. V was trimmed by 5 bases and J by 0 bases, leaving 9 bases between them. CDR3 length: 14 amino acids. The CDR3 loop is CASSQGPSTDTQYF. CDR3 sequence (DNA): TGTGCCAGCAGTCAGGGTCCGAGCACAGATACGCAGTATTTT.

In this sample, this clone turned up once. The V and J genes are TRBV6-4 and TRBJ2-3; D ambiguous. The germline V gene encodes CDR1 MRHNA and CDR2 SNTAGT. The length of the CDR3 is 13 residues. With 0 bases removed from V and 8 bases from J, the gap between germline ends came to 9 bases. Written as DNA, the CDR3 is TGTGCCAGCAGTGACTCGAGCACTTCTACGCAGTATTTT. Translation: CASSDSSTSTQYF.

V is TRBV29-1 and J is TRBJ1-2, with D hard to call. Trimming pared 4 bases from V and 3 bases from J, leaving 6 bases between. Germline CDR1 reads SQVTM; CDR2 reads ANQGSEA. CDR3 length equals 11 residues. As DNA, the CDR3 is TGCAGCGTTGTGTCAGACTATGGCTACACCTTC. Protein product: CSVVSDYGYTF.

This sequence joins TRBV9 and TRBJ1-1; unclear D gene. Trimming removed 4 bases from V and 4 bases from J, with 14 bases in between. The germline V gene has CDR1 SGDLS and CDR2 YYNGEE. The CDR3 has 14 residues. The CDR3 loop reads CASSSHEGSTEAFF. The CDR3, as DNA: TGTGCCAGCAGCTCCCACGAAGGGTCCACTGAAGCTTTCTTT. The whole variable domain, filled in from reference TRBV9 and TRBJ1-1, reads DSGVTQTPKHLITATGQRVTLRCSPRSGDLSVYWYQQSLDQGLQFLIQYYNGEERAKGNILERFSAQQFPDLHSELNLSSLELGDSALYFCASSSHEGSTEAFFGQGTRLTVV.

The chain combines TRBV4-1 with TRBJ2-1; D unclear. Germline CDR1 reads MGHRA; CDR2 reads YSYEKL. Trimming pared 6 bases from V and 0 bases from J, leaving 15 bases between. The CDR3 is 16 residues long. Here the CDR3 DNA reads TGCGCCAGCAGTCTACAGCCTATTAGCTCCTACAATGAGCAGTTCTTC. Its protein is CASSLQPISSYNEQFF.

CDR3 loop: CASSSNYNEQFF. CDR3 nucleotide sequence: TGTGCCAGCAGCTCCAATTACAATGAGCAGTTCTTC. V usage is TRBV27 and J usage is TRBJ2-1; unclear D gene. CDR3 length: 12 residues. V was clipped by 6 bases and J by 4 bases, with 7 bases between them. CDR1 and CDR2 (germline): MNHEY, SMNVEV (reference sequence).

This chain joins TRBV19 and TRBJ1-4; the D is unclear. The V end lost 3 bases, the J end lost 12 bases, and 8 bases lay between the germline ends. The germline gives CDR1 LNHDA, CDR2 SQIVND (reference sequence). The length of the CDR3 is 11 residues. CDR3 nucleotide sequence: TGTGCCAGTAGTATTGGCAGGCAACTGTTTTTT. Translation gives CASSIGRQLFF.

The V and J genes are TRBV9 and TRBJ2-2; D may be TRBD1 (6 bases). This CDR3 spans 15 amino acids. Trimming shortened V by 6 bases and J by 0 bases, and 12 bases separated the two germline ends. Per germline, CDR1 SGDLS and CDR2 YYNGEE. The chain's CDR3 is CASTSGTPNTGELFF. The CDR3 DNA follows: TGTGCCAGCACCTCCGGGACACCGAACACCGGGGAGCTGTTTTTT.

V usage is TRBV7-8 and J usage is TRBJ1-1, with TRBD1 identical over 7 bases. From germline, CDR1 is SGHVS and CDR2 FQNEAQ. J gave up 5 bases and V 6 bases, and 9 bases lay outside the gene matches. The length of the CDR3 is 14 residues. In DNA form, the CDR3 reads TGTGCCAGCAGTCCGAGGGGGCGGTGGACTGAAGCTTTCTTT. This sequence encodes CASSPRGRWTEAFF.

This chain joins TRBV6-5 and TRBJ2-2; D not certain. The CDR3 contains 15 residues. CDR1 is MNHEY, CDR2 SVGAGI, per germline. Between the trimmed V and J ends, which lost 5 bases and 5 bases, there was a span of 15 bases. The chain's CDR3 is CASSTARPATGELFF. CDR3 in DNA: TGTGCCAGCAGTACCGCAAGGCCCGCAACCGGGGAGCTGTTTTTT.

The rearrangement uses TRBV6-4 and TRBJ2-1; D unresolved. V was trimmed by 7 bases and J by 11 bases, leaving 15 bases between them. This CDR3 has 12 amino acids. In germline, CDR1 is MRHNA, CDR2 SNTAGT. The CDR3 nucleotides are TGTGCCAGCAATACACGGGTCCCCCAGCAGTTCTTC. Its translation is CASNTRVPQQFF.

CDR3 coding DNA: TGTGCCAGCAGCCAAAGCAGCAATCAGCCCCAGCATTTT. This sequence encodes CASSQSSNQPQHF. V gene TRBV7-2 combines with J gene TRBJ1-5; no clear D. The CDR3 spans 13 residues. With 5 bases removed from V and 1 base from J, the gap between germline ends came to 6 bases. Germline CDR1 reads SGHTA; CDR2 reads FQGNSA. Combining the CDR3 with reference TRBV7-2 and TRBJ1-5 gives the whole variable domain GAGVSQSPSNKVTEKGKDVELRCDPISGHTALYWYRQSLGQGLEFLIYFQGNSAPDKSGLPSDRFSAERTGGSVSTLTIQRTQQEDSAVYLCASSQSSNQPQHFGDGTRLSIL.

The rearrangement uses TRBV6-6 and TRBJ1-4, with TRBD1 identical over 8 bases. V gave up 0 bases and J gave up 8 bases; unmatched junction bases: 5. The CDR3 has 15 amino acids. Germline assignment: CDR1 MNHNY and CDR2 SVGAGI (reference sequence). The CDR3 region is CASSYSRPGGEKLFF. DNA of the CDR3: TGTGCCAGCAGTTACTCGAGGCCAGGGGGCGAAAAACTGTTTTTT.

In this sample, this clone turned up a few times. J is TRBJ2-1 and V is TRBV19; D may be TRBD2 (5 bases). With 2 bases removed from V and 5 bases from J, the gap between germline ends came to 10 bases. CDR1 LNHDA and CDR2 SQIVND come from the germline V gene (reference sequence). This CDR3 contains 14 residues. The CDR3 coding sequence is TGTGCCAGTAGTATACGGGGAATGGACAATGAGCAGTTCTTC. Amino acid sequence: CASSIRGMDNEQFF.

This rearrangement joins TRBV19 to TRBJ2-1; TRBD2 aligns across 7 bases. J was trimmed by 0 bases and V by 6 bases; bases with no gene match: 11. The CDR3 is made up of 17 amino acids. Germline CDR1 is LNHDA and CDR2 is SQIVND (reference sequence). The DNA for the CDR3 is TGTGCCAGTAGCCCTCGGGGAGCGGGGAGCTCCTACAATGAGCAGTTCTTC. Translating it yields CASSPRGAGSSYNEQFF.

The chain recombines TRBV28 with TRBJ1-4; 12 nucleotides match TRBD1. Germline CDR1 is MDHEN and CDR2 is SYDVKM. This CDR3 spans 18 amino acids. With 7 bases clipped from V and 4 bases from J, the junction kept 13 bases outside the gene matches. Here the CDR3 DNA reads TGTGCCAGCATTCCGAATGGGGGACAGGGGGCGATTAATGAAAAACTGTTTTTT. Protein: CASIPNGGQGAINEKLFF.

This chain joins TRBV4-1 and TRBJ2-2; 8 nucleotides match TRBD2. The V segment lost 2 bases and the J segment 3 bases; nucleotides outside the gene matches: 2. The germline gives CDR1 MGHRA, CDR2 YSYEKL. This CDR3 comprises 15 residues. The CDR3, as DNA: TGCGCCAGCAGCCAACGGGGGGGGGACACCGGGGAGCTGTTTTTT. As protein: CASSQRGGDTGELFF.

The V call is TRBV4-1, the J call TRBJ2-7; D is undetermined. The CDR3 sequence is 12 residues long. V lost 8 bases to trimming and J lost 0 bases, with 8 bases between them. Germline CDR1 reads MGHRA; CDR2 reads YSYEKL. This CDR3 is CASRAPSYEQYF. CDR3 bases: TGCGCCAGCCGGGCGCCCTCCTACGAGCAGTACTTC.

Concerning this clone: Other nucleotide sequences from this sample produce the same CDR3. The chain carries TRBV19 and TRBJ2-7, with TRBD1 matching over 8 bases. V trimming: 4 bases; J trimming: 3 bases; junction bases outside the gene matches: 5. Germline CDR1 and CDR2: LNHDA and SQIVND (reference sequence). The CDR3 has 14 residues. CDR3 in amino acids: CASSSGTGVYEQYF. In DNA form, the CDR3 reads TGTGCCAGTAGTAGCGGGACAGGAGTCTACGAGCAGTACTTC.

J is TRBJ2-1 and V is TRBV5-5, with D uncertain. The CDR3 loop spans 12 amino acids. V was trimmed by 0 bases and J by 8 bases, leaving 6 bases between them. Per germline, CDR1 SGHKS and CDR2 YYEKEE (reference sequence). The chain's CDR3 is CASSLVLDEQFF. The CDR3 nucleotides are TGTGCCAGCAGCTTGGTTTTAGATGAGCAGTTCTTC.

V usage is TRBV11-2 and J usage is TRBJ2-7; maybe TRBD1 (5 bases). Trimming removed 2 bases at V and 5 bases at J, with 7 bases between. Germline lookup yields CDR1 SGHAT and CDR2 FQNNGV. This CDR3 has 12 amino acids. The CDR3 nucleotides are TGTGCCAGCAGCTTATCCAGGGACGAGCAGTACTTC. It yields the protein CASSLSRDEQYF.

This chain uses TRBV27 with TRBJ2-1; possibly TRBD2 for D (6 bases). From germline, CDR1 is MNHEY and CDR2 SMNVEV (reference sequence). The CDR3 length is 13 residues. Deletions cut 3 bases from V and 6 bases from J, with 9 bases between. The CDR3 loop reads CASSLWDSNEQFF. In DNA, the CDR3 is TGTGCCAGCAGTTTGTGGGACTCCAATGAGCAGTTCTTC.

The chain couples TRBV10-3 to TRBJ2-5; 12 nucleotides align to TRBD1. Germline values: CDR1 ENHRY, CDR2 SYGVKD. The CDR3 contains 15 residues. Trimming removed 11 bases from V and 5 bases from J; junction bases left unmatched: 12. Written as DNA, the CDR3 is TGTGCCTCCGGACCCGGGACAGGGGGCAGGGAGACCCAGTACTTC. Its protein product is CASGPGTGGRETQYF.

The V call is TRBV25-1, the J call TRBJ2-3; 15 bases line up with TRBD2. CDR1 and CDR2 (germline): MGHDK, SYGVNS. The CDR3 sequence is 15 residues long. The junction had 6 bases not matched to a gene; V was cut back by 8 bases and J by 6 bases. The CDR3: CASHGTSGGQDTQYF. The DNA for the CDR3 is TGTGCCAGCCACGGGACTAGCGGGGGGCAGGATACGCAGTATTTT.